Listed here is a single T cell receptor (beta chain). Its antigen is not identified. The data stem from a study of cytomegalovirus exposure and HLA in healthy donors. General study findings and limits: Across HLA loci, a later analysis found differing TCR association rates, with DRB1 most and HLA-C fewest. The analysis excluded some indistinguishable V segments, including TRBV6-2 and TRBV6-3.

V lost 7 bases to trimming and J lost 12 bases; unmatched junction nucleotides: 10. The CDR3 totals 12 residues. Per germline, CDR1 MNHNS and CDR2 SASEGT. Researchers ran the PCR with 60 Vbeta and 13 Jbeta primers. Clones were read by immunoSEQ multiplex PCR, and TCRdb kept only the in-frame ones, dropping some. Of about 95,000 clones listed, approximately 70% are singletons. The receptor was derived from a woman in her 50s in good health and CMV-seropositive. V is TRBV6-1 and J is TRBJ1-1; 8 nucleotides align to TRBD1. The sequencing input was PBMCs. Here the CDR3 reads CASTLDREKTFF. The CDR3 region has the DNA TGTGCCAGCACCCTGGACAGGGAAAAAACTTTCTTT.